The 22 T cell receptor beta chains listed next were all sequenced from one sample in a study of blood T cell repertoires in COVID-19. Produced via immunoSEQ multiplex PCR; TCRdb's table is partial and in-frame only. The repertoire includes roughly 500,000 clones, approximately 85% of them detected once, and 3% to 4% sits in the top ten. The sequenced material came from peripheral blood. The receptors stem from a human donor in a cohort sampled during active COVID-19.

This clone has a single count. This sequence joins TRBV30 and TRBJ1-2; possibly TRBD1 for D (6 bases). Germline V gene sequence: CDR1 GTSNPN, CDR2 SVGIG (reference sequence). CDR3 length: 13 amino acids. The ends were cut back, 2 bases at V and 7 bases at J, with 14 bases in the middle. The CDR3 DNA sequence: TGTGCCTGGAGTCTCCGTCGACAGGTTGGCTACACCTTC. Translated: CAWSLRRQVGYTF.

This clone was counted only a few times. The J gene is TRBJ1-2, the V gene TRBV19, with D uncertain. The V and J ends lost 6 bases and 2 bases respectively, with 13 bases between them. CDR1 and CDR2 (germline): LNHDA, SQIVND (reference sequence). This CDR3 is built from 14 residues. The CDR3 DNA sequence: TGTGCCAGTAGCATGGCGACTGTGAACTATGGCTACACCTTC. Translated, it gives CASSMATVNYGYTF.

The chain employs TRBV7-6 and TRBJ2-7; possible D gene TRBD2, 5 bases. The germline gives CDR1 SGHVS, CDR2 FNYEAQ. The CDR3 contains 16 residues. V lost 5 bases to trimming and J lost 2 bases, with 19 bases between them. DNA for the CDR3: TGTGCCAGCAGCCCTCATATCGGCGGGCTAACCTACGAGCAGTACTTC. Protein sequence: CASSPHIGGLTYEQYF.

This rearrangement joins TRBV5-5 to TRBJ1-6; no reliable D call. The CDR3 has 14 amino acids. Trimming removed 4 bases from V and 5 bases from J, with 10 bases in between. Germline CDR1 and CDR2: SGHKS and YYEKEE (reference sequence). CDR3 DNA sequence: TGTGCCAGCAGCCGGGGTGAAGATAATTCACCCCTCCACTTT. It codes for CASSRGEDNSPLHF.

As DNA, the CDR3 is TGTGCCAGCAGCCAAGAAACAGGGGAGGCTTGGGGCAATCAGCCCCAGCATTTT. Translating it yields CASSQETGEAWGNQPQHF. The V gene is TRBV14, the J gene TRBJ1-5; TRBD1 matches 7 bases. V dropped 0 bases and J dropped 2; count of bases not matched to a gene: 10. From germline, CDR1 is SGHDN and CDR2 FVKESK. The CDR3 loop spans 18 amino acids.

This clone occurred many times. This chain connects TRBV27 to TRBJ2-1; D might be TRBD2 (6 bases). Between the trimmed V and J ends, which lost 3 bases and 6 bases, there was a span of 9 bases. The germline gives CDR1 MNHEY, CDR2 SMNVEV (reference sequence). There are 13 residues in the CDR3. Written as DNA, the CDR3 is TGTGCCAGCAGTTTGGACTATTCCAATGAGCAGTTCTTC. Translating it yields CASSLDYSNEQFF.

The rearrangement joins TRBV25-1 to TRBJ2-7, with 8 bases lining up with TRBD2. CDR1 MGHDK and CDR2 SYGVNS come from the germline V gene. J was trimmed by 5 bases and V by 0 bases; bases with no gene match: 6. This CDR3 is built from 15 residues. This CDR3 is CASSEYRREGHEQYF. For the CDR3, the DNA is TGTGCCAGCAGTGAATATAGACGGGAGGGCCACGAGCAGTACTTC.

The V call is TRBV10-3, the J call TRBJ1-6; D is possibly TRBD1 (6 bases). Germline assignment: CDR1 ENHRY and CDR2 SYGVKD. The CDR3 covers 12 residues. The V gene lost 8 bases and the J gene lost 10 bases, with 12 bases spanning the gap. CDR3 sequence reads: CAISGESSPLHF. The CDR3 DNA follows: TGTGCCATCTCAGGGGAAAGCTCACCCCTCCACTTT.

With respect to this clone: Other DNA sequences in this sample translate to the same CDR3. CDR3 amino acids: CASSSDRVTGELFF. CDR3 DNA: TGCGCCAGCAGCTCAGACAGGGTGACCGGGGAGCTGTTTTTT. V gene TRBV5-1 combines with J gene TRBJ2-2; 7 bases line up with TRBD1. CDR1 and CDR2 (germline): SGHRS, YFSETQ. This CDR3 spans 14 amino acids. The junction had 4 bases not matched to a gene; V was cut back by 3 bases and J by 5 bases.

The chain uses TRBV27 and TRBJ2-1, with TRBD2 matching over 7 bases. Germline lookup yields CDR1 MNHEY and CDR2 SMNVEV (reference sequence). The CDR3 is made up of 13 amino acids. After removal of 5 bases from V and 5 bases from J, the junction contained 3 bases not matched to a gene. For the CDR3, the DNA is TGTGCCAGCAGTCCCGCGGGAGACAATGAGCAGTTCTTC. Residues: CASSPAGDNEQFF.

J is TRBJ1-5 and V is TRBV24-1, with TRBD1 identical over 8 bases. The germline CDR1 and CDR2 sequences are KGHDR and SFDVKD. This CDR3 has 18 amino acids. J was trimmed by 7 bases and V by 0 bases; bases with no gene match: 13. Here the CDR3 reads CATSDLHGGQGAGQPQHF. CDR3 bases: TGTGCCACCAGTGATTTGCATGGTGGGCAGGGGGCAGGACAGCCCCAGCATTTT.

The genes are TRBV28 and TRBJ1-6; TRBD1 aligns across 7 bases. This CDR3 has 14 residues. The J segment lost 9 bases and the V segment lost 6 bases, leaving 8 bases of the junction unmatched. In germline, CDR1 is MDHEN, CDR2 SYDVKM. The CDR3 sequence is CASRLQGRGSPLHF. CDR3 nucleotides: TGTGCCAGCAGATTACAGGGGCGCGGTTCACCCCTCCACTTT.

As concerns this clone: A junction boundary mismatches the germline segment, possibly from a read error. The chain couples TRBV7-2 to TRBJ2-3; 8 nucleotides line up with TRBD2. Germline loops: CDR1 SGHTA, CDR2 FQGNSA. The CDR3 spans 16 residues. The CDR3 spells CASSPRLSSGTAGGDF. CDR3 sequence (DNA): TGTGCCAGCAGCCCGCGACTCAGTAGCGGGACCGCCGGGGGGGATTTT.

The chain's CDR3 is CASSILPGQKNTEAFF. CDR3 coding DNA: TGTGCCAGTAGTATCCTCCCGGGACAGAAAAACACTGAAGCTTTCTTT. This chain links TRBV19 with TRBJ1-1, with 7 bases identical to TRBD1. Trimming took 3 bases from V and 2 from J; bases not matched to a gene: 9. Germline values: CDR1 LNHDA, CDR2 SQIVND (reference sequence). The CDR3 extends over 16 amino acids.

This clone was seen many times. CDR3 coding DNA: TGTGCCACCGGGCAGTACTATGGCTACACCTTC. It yields the protein CATGQYYGYTF. The chain combines TRBV24-1 with TRBJ1-2, with D unclear. V was trimmed by 9 bases and J by 3 bases, leaving 7 bases between them. This CDR3 is 11 amino acids long. Germline V lookup: CDR1 KGHDR, CDR2 SFDVKD.

The chain recombines TRBV19 with TRBJ2-5; 10 nucleotides align to TRBD1. Unmatched junction bases numbered 8, after V lost 0 bases and J lost 1 base. The CDR3 is made up of 18 amino acids. Germline assignment: CDR1 LNHDA and CDR2 SQIVND (reference sequence). For the CDR3, the DNA is TGTGCCAGTAGTATAGATATCCCAAGGACAGGGGGCCAAGAGACCCAGTACTTC. Translation gives CASSIDIPRTGGQETQYF.

For this clone: This sample includes further DNA sequences coding for the same CDR3. The CDR3 spells CASSGGRGNEQFF. CDR3 in DNA: TGCGCCAGCAGTGGAGGGAGAGGCAATGAGCAGTTCTTC. The gene calls are TRBV10-1 and TRBJ2-1; tentatively, D is TRBD2 (5 bases). The V end was cut by 4 bases, the J end by 6 bases, with 10 bases between. Germline CDR1 is WNHNN and CDR2 is SYGVQD (reference sequence). CDR3 length: 13 residues.

The chain employs TRBV29-1 and TRBJ1-2, with D possibly being TRBD1 (5 bases). This CDR3 region has 13 residues. Germline-derived CDR1 and CDR2 are SQVTM and ANQGSEA. The V and J ends lost 4 bases and 2 bases respectively, with 11 bases between them. The CDR3 coding sequence is TGCAGCGTTGGGGGCCAGCTCAACTATGGCTACACCTTC. It specifies CSVGGQLNYGYTF. Complete variable domain (other parts from reference TRBV29-1 and TRBJ1-2): SAVISQKPSRDICQRGTSLTIQCQVDSQVTMMFWYRQQPGQSLTLIATANQGSEATYESGFVIDKFPISRPNLTFSTLTVSNMSPEDSSIYLCSVGGQLNYGYTFGSGTRLTVV.

The gene calls are TRBV7-2 and TRBJ1-2; D call uncertain. The ends were cut back, 1 base at V and 8 bases at J, with 11 bases in the middle. Germline CDR1 reads SGHTA; CDR2 reads FQGNSA. This CDR3 region has 13 residues. CDR3 in amino acids: CASSLDYNGGYTF. The CDR3 DNA reads as TGTGCCAGCAGCTTAGACTACAACGGGGGCTACACCTTC.

The chain joins TRBV12-5 to TRBJ1-3; D is undetermined. Deletions cut 3 bases from V and 2 bases from J, with 5 bases between. This CDR3 has 13 residues. The germline CDR1 and CDR2 sequences are LGHNT and FRNRAP. CDR3 nucleotides: TGTGCTAGTGGTTTACTCCCTGGAAACACCATATATTTT. Translated, it gives CASGLLPGNTIYF.

This clone has a handful of counts. The chain links TRBV29-1 to TRBJ1-2, with D maybe TRBD1 (6 bases). CDR3 length equals 16 residues. V was pared by 0 bases and J by 1 base, with 15 bases between. The germline CDR1 and CDR2 sequences are SQVTM and ANQGSEA. In DNA, the CDR3 is TGCAGCGTTGAAGAGGGCGCTAGGACAGATAACTATGGCTACACCTTC. This translates into CSVEEGARTDNYGYTF.

The CDR3 is CATSRGGTGGPLGNQPQHF. The CDR3, as DNA: TGTGCCACCAGCAGAGGGGGGACAGGGGGCCCTTTGGGCAATCAGCCCCAGCATTTT. The chain uses TRBV15 and TRBJ1-5, with 12 positions matching TRBD1. The germline V gene has CDR1 LNHNV and CDR2 YYDKDF (reference sequence). CDR3 size: 19 residues. The ends lost 1 base at V and 2 bases at J; junction bases unmatched: 9.